Below, 22 T cell receptor beta chains from the same sample are listed, as sequenced in a study of OX40 agonist ivuxolimab in advanced cancers. The table came from immunoSEQ multiplex PCR; TCRdb's copy has only in-frame clones and leaves some out. The data hold roughly 34,000 clones, with about four fifths observed a single time. The source material was CD4+ or CD8+ T cells sorted from blood, sampled in a trial of the OX40 agonist ivuxolimab. Receptor source: an adult with an advanced solid tumor such as melanoma, head and neck, liver or kidney cancer.

The chain links TRBV4-2 to TRBJ2-5, with 8 bases identical to TRBD1. The V segment lost 5 bases and the J segment 4 bases; nucleotides outside the gene matches: 12. In germline, CDR1 is LGHNA, CDR2 YNFKEQ. The CDR3 runs 16 residues. In DNA, the CDR3 is TGTGCCAGCAGCGGCGGTCTTCAGGGGGCTGGAGAGACCCAGTACTTC. It translates to CASSGGLQGAGETQYF.

The chain recombines TRBV5-6 with TRBJ2-5; maybe TRBD1 (6 bases). V lost 1 base and J lost 5, with 9 bases in between. The CDR3 totals 13 residues. Germline CDR1 reads SGHDT; CDR2 reads YYEEEE. This chain's CDR3 is CASSLNRAETQYF. Written as DNA, the CDR3 is TGTGCCAGCAGCTTGAACAGGGCCGAGACCCAGTACTTC.

This chain connects TRBV29-1 to TRBJ2-2, with 8 nucleotides matching TRBD2. The CDR3 spans 15 residues. CDR1 SQVTM and CDR2 ANQGSEA come from the germline V gene. Trimming at V came to 4 bases and at J to 7 bases, leaving 11 bases not matched to a gene. CDR3: CSVVISGATSGELFF. The CDR3 coding sequence is TGCAGCGTTGTCATTAGCGGGGCTACTAGCGGGGAGCTGTTTTTT.

This clone was recorded once. The CDR3 sequence: CASSSGDTQYF. The CDR3 DNA is TGTGCCAGCAGTTCCGGAGATACGCAGTATTTT. This chain links TRBV6-5 with TRBJ2-3; the D is unclear. From germline, CDR1 is MNHEY and CDR2 SVGAGI. The CDR3 is 11 amino acids. The germline V and J ends were trimmed by 4 bases and 5 bases, with 4 bases remaining between them.

A single count supports this clone. V gene TRBV5-1 combines with J gene TRBJ2-2; the D gene is possibly TRBD2 (6 bases). The CDR3 is 17 amino acids. The germline V gene encodes CDR1 SGHRS and CDR2 YFSETQ. The germline V and J ends were trimmed by 2 bases and 0 bases, with 14 bases remaining between them. The CDR3 sequence is CASSLLPGEANTGELFF. Here the CDR3 DNA reads TGCGCCAGCAGCTTACTTCCGGGGGAAGCGAACACCGGGGAGCTGTTTTTT.

The chain couples TRBV7-2 to TRBJ2-7; unclear D gene. Trimming left V 2 bases short and J 3 bases short, with 2 bases between. The CDR3 length is 11 residues. Germline V gene lookup returns CDR1 SGHTA and CDR2 FQGNSA. The CDR3 spells CASSLFYEQYF. CDR3 bases: TGTGCCAGCAGCTTATTCTACGAGCAGTACTTC. The complete variable domain, with remaining parts taken from reference TRBV7-2 and TRBJ2-7, reads GAGVSQSPSNKVTEKGKDVELRCDPISGHTALYWYRQSLGQGLEFLIYFQGNSAPDKSGLPSDRFSAERTGGSVSTLTIQRTQQEDSAVYLCASSLFYEQYFGPGTRLTVT.

The rearrangement uses TRBV28 and TRBJ1-5; maybe TRBD1 (5 bases). The CDR3 spans 14 residues. V dropped 6 bases and J dropped 0 bases, with 9 bases sitting between them. The germline gives CDR1 MDHEN, CDR2 SYDVKM. CDR3 sequence (DNA): TGTGCCAGCAGGTGGGGCTTTAGCAATCAGCCCCAGCATTTT. As protein: CASRWGFSNQPQHF.

The chain carries TRBV29-1 and TRBJ1-2; D gene unclear. V lost 4 bases, J lost 7 bases, and 16 bases lay in between. Looked up from germline, CDR1 is SQVTM and CDR2 is ANQGSEA. This CDR3 has 13 residues. The CDR3 region is CSVAEQQLIGYTF. In DNA form, the CDR3 reads TGCAGCGTTGCAGAACAACAGCTGATTGGCTACACCTTC.

The chain employs TRBV7-9 and TRBJ2-3; 12 positions agree with TRBD2. This CDR3 has 17 residues. V dropped 5 bases and J dropped 1; count of bases not matched to a gene: 7. CDR1 is SEHNR and CDR2 is FQNEAQ in the germline V gene (reference sequence). The CDR3 DNA sequence: TGTGCCAGCAGCCCAGGGACTAGCGGGTACGGCACAGATACGCAGTATTTT. As protein: CASSPGTSGYGTDTQYF.

The genes are TRBV5-4 and TRBJ2-2; maybe TRBD1 (7 bases). CDR3 length: 16 residues. Looked up from germline, CDR1 is SGHNT and CDR2 is YYREEE (reference sequence). V dropped 0 bases and J dropped 3 bases, with 12 bases sitting between them. CDR3 protein: CASSLGQGGYTGELFF. In DNA form, the CDR3 reads TGTGCCAGCAGCTTGGGGCAGGGGGGCTACACCGGGGAGCTGTTTTTT.

This clone has a handful of counts. This sequence joins TRBV30 and TRBJ1-2, with D unresolved. This CDR3 is built from 15 residues. Trimming took off 4 bases at V and 4 bases at J, with 19 bases between the two ends. In germline, CDR1 is GTSNPN, CDR2 SVGIG (reference sequence). The CDR3, as DNA: TGTGCCTGGAACCGGGCCTGGGATACCGGCTATGGCTACACCTTC. This encodes CAWNRAWDTGYGYTF.

The chain joins TRBV6-6 to TRBJ2-7; D is perhaps TRBD1 (6 bases). CDR3 length equals 14 residues. Trimming pared 5 bases from V and 2 bases from J, leaving 13 bases between. Germline CDR1 is MNHNY and CDR2 is SVGAGI (reference sequence). The CDR3 here is CASSPTGIPYEQYF. Here the CDR3 DNA reads TGTGCCAGCAGTCCCACAGGGATCCCCTACGAGCAGTACTTC.

Only one count was recorded for this clone. This chain links TRBV7-9 with TRBJ2-2; D unresolved. The germline V and J ends were trimmed by 8 bases and 2 bases, with 3 bases remaining between them. The CDR3 spans 11 residues. From germline, CDR1 is SEHNR and CDR2 FQNEAQ (reference sequence). The CDR3 nucleotides read TGTGCCAGCGCCAACACCGGGGAGCTGTTTTTT. It yields the protein CASANTGELFF.

Here the CDR3 reads CASSPGQTKETQYF. The CDR3, as DNA: TGTGCCAGCAGTCCCGGACAGACCAAAGAGACCCAGTACTTC. The chain joins TRBV27 to TRBJ2-5; D possibly corresponds to TRBD1 (6 bases). V was pared by 5 bases and J by 3 bases, with 13 bases between. Germline CDR1 and CDR2: MNHEY and SMNVEV (reference sequence). This CDR3 comprises 14 residues.

V is TRBV19 and J is TRBJ1-1; possible D gene TRBD1, 6 bases. Germline-derived CDR1 and CDR2 are LNHDA and SQIVND (reference sequence). Trimming removed 1 base from V and 1 base from J, with 10 bases in between. This CDR3 has 15 amino acids. This CDR3 reads CASSIAGHPNTEAFF. The CDR3 DNA reads TGTGCCAGTAGTATAGCGGGACACCCGAACACTGAAGCTTTCTTT. Looking up the rest from reference TRBV19 and TRBJ1-1 gives the full variable domain: DGGITQSPKYLFRKEGQNVTLSCEQNLNHDAMYWYRQDPGQGLRLIYYSQIVNDFQKGDIAEGYSVSREKKESFPLTVTSAQKNPTAFYLCASSIAGHPNTEAFFGQGTRLTVV.

The genes are TRBV4-2 and TRBJ2-1; D remains ambiguous. The CDR3 has 15 residues. CDR1 and CDR2 (germline): LGHNA, YNFKEQ. V lost 1 base, J lost 8 bases, and 15 bases lay in between. DNA of the CDR3: TGTGCCAGCAGCCAAGGGCGTAGAATAGACGATGAGCAGTTCTTC. It codes for CASSQGRRIDDEQFF.

The rearrangement joins TRBV2 to TRBJ2-1; D might be TRBD2 (5 bases). Trimming pared 3 bases from V and 9 bases from J, leaving 9 bases between. This CDR3 region has 12 residues. Germline CDR1 and CDR2: SNHLY and FYNNEI. The CDR3 loop is CASSEVRGEQFF. CDR3 coding DNA: TGTGCCAGCAGTGAGGTACGGGGTGAGCAGTTCTTC. The complete variable domain, with remaining parts taken from reference TRBV2 and TRBJ2-1, reads EPEVTQTPSHQVTQMGQEVILRCVPISNHLYFYWYRQILGQKVEFLVSFYNNEISEKSEIFDDQFSVERPDGSNFTLKIRSTKLEDSAMYFCASSEVRGEQFFGPGTRLTVL.

This clone was seen a few times. The gene calls are TRBV15 and TRBJ1-3; D is unclear. The length of the CDR3 is 16 residues. The germline V and J ends were trimmed by 5 bases and 0 bases, with 14 bases remaining between them. Germline lookup yields CDR1 LNHNV and CDR2 YYDKDF (reference sequence). CDR3 nucleotide sequence: TGTGCCACCAGCTTTAAGGGTCAGTACTCTGGAAACACCATATATTTT. Its protein is CATSFKGQYSGNTIYF.

This clone was counted only a few times. The chain employs TRBV6-1 and TRBJ2-2; D remains unclear. Germline V gene lookup returns CDR1 MNHNS and CDR2 SASEGT. V was shortened by 5 bases and J by 0 bases, with 7 bases between the two germline ends. The CDR3 contains 14 residues. The CDR3 coding sequence is TGTGCCAGCAGTCGCCGGTCGAACACCGGGGAGCTGTTTTTT. Its translation is CASSRRSNTGELFF.

The chain uses TRBV25-1 and TRBJ2-1; D assignment may be TRBD1 or TRBD2 (6 bases each). The V gene lost 7 bases and the J gene lost 9 bases, with 13 bases spanning the gap. Per germline, CDR1 MGHDK and CDR2 SYGVNS. This CDR3 has 12 residues. The CDR3 nucleotides read TGTGCCAGCAAACTGGGGGGCACTGAGCAGTTCTTC. It is translated as CASKLGGTEQFF.

This clone was seen once. Other nucleotide sequences in the sample specify the same CDR3. The CDR3 nucleotides read TGTGCCAGCAGTGAAGCGCTGGGATACAATCAGCCCCAGCATTTT. This sequence encodes CASSEALGYNQPQHF. The rearrangement joins TRBV6-1 to TRBJ1-5; D gene unclear. The V and J ends lost 0 bases and 3 bases respectively, with 9 bases between them. Germline CDR1 and CDR2: MNHNS and SASEGT. There are 15 residues in the CDR3.

This chain connects TRBV18 to TRBJ1-1; no firm D call. The CDR3 is 14 residues long. V lost 4 bases to trimming and J lost 1 base, with 10 bases between them. Per germline, CDR1 KGHSH and CDR2 LQKENI. As DNA, the CDR3 is TGTGCCAGCTCACGGGCGGAGACGAACACTGAAGCTTTCTTT. It translates to CASSRAETNTEAFF.